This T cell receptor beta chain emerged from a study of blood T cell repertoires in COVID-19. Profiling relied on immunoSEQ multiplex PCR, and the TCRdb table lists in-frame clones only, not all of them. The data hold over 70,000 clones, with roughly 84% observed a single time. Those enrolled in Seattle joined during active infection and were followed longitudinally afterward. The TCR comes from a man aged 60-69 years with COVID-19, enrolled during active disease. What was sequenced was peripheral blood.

The CDR3 here is CASRSYINYGYTF. The DNA for the CDR3 is TGTGCCAGCAGGTCATACATTAACTATGGCTACACCTTC. This chain uses TRBV6-5 with TRBJ1-2; D unclear. The CDR3 consists of 13 residues. Trimming left V 6 bases short and J 1 base short, with 9 bases between. Per germline, CDR1 MNHEY and CDR2 SVGAGI.